The sequence of this T cell receptor beta chain was determined in a study of CDR3 diversity in severe acne. This clonotype was observed at least ten times. There are 14 residues in the CDR3. The germline gives CDR1 SQVTM, CDR2 ANQGSEA. V lost 8 bases and J 2 bases, leaving 16 bases between the germline ends. Each CDR3 protein gets one entry after TCRdb re-called the PCR reads with MiXCR. The sample carries roughly 100,000 distinct CDR3 sequences, 51% recorded once. This receptor was obtained from a male donor with acne. Sequencing was performed on blood. The chain uses TRBV29-1 and TRBJ1-5; D gene uncertain. The CDR3 here is CSLIKRQGNQPQHF. The CDR3 nucleotides read TGCAGCCTTATTAAGAGGCAGGGCAATCAGCCCCAGCATTTT.